These 24 T cell receptor beta chains originate from one sample sequenced in a study of T-cell memory formation after mild COVID-19. From the 5' RACE reads, TCRdb called clonotypes with MiXCR, one entry per CDR3 protein. The repertoire consists of nearly 250,000 distinct CDR3 sequences, with 15% occurring once and the leading ten covering over 2%. Sample: PBMCs or a T cell subset sorted from them (not recorded which). The receptor source for this set is an adult woman who had mild COVID-19 (a few samples of this study predate the infection). Cell type and time point are not known.

This clonotype came up a few times. This chain connects TRBV5-1 to TRBJ1-1; 7 bases align to TRBD1. The CDR3 is 12 amino acids. V was pared by 4 bases and J by 11 bases, with 8 bases of the junction left unmatched. Germline CDR1 SGHRS, CDR2 YFSETQ. CDR3 loop: CASSTTGDVAFF. As DNA, the CDR3 is TGCGCCAGCAGCACCACAGGGGATGTCGCTTTCTTT.

This clonotype was detected a few times. The chain combines TRBV5-1 with TRBJ1-6, with TRBD1 matching 11 bases. V was clipped by 4 bases and J by 10 bases; unmatched bases: 4. Looked up from germline, CDR1 is SGHRS and CDR2 is YFSETQ. The CDR3 runs 14 residues. In DNA, the CDR3 is TGCGCCAGCAGCCTGGGACAGGGGGAGTCACCCCTCCACTTT. It codes for CASSLGQGESPLHF.

J is TRBJ1-2 and V is TRBV4-2, with D unclear. The germline V and J ends were trimmed by 0 bases and 4 bases, with 9 bases remaining between them. CDR3 length equals 14 residues. Germline assignment: CDR1 LGHNA and CDR2 YNFKEQ. The CDR3: CASSQDSAVYGYTF. In DNA, the CDR3 is TGTGCCAGCAGCCAAGATAGCGCAGTCTATGGCTACACCTTC.

The rearrangement uses TRBV2 and TRBJ1-5; unclear D gene. Trimming took 5 bases from V and 0 from J, leaving 11 bases between them. CDR1 and CDR2 from the germline V gene are SNHLY and FYNNEI. CDR3 size: 15 residues. This CDR3 reads CASSPGRNSNQPQHF. The CDR3 nucleotides are TGTGCCAGCAGTCCCGGACGGAATAGCAATCAGCCCCAGCATTTT.

The gene calls are TRBV9 and TRBJ2-1, with a tentative D call TRBD2 (5 bases). This CDR3 spans 16 amino acids. Germline V CDR1 and CDR2: SGDLS, YYNGEE. V was shortened by 0 bases and J by 1 base, with 11 bases between the two germline ends. The DNA for the CDR3 is TGTGCCAGCAGCGTAGGGAGCGGTATATCCTACAATGAGCAGTTCTTC. Its translation: CASSVGSGISYNEQFF.

The chain recombines TRBV27 with TRBJ1-3; 11 bases align to TRBD1. CDR1 MNHEY and CDR2 SMNVEV come from the germline V gene (reference sequence). V shed 5 bases and J 0 bases; nucleotides not matched to a gene: 3. The CDR3 is 16 amino acids. The CDR3 here is CASSRTGGLSGNTIYF. CDR3 sequence (DNA): TGTGCCAGCAGTCGGACAGGGGGCCTCTCTGGAAACACCATATATTTT.

A few counts support this clonotype. The chain links TRBV12-3 or TRBV12-4 to TRBJ1-1; D is perhaps TRBD1 (5 bases). This CDR3 is 13 amino acids long. Trimming pared 6 bases from V and 0 bases from J, leaving 8 bases between. CDR3 sequence: CASRKGMNTEAFF. The DNA of the CDR3 is TGTGCCAGCAGGAAGGGGATGAACACTGAAGCTTTCTTT.

This clonotype was counted a few times. The gene calls are TRBV2 and TRBJ2-7; no reliable D call. The V end lost 5 bases, the J end lost 5 bases, and 13 bases lay between the germline ends. The CDR3 sequence is 13 residues long. Germline values: CDR1 SNHLY, CDR2 FYNNEI. The CDR3 DNA reads TGTGCCAGCAGTAGAAACGTAAGGGACGAGCAGTACTTC. It encodes CASSRNVRDEQYF.

There are a few counts of this clonotype. The J gene is TRBJ2-1, the V gene TRBV15; 10 nucleotides agree with TRBD2. CDR1 and CDR2 (germline): LNHNV, YYDKDF (reference sequence). The V segment lost 0 bases and the J segment 5 bases; nucleotides outside the gene matches: 7. This CDR3 is built from 17 residues. CDR3 protein: CATSRDLLAGDHNEQFF. In DNA form, the CDR3 reads TGTGCCACCAGCAGAGATCTCCTAGCGGGAGACCACAATGAGCAGTTCTTC.

The chain recombines TRBV7-2 with TRBJ2-1; D tentatively fits TRBD1 or TRBD2 (6 bases each). The CDR3 runs to 12 residues. CDR1 is SGHTA, CDR2 FQGNSA, per germline. V lost 6 bases to trimming and J lost 8 bases, with 11 bases between them. The CDR3 DNA is TGTGCCAGCAGTCGGAGGGGGGATGAGCAGTTCTTC. This sequence encodes CASSRRGDEQFF.

This clonotype was observed at least ten times. This chain uses TRBV20-1 with TRBJ2-7, with D possibly matching TRBD2 (5 bases). Germline lookup yields CDR1 DFQATT and CDR2 SNEGSKA (reference sequence). V lost 3 bases and J lost 2, with 20 bases in between. The CDR3 is made up of 16 amino acids. CDR3 in DNA: TGCAGTGCTAGTTTAGACGGCGGGTCTCCGCCCTACGAGCAGTACTTC. It specifies CSASLDGGSPPYEQYF.

This clonotype was counted a few times. The rearrangement uses TRBV19 and TRBJ1-2; 8 bases align to TRBD1. V gave up 5 bases and J gave up 4 bases; unmatched junction bases: 6. This CDR3 region has 14 residues. CDR1 is LNHDA, CDR2 SQIVND, per germline (reference sequence). CDR3 in amino acids: CASSLPGGGYGYTF. The CDR3 coding sequence is TGTGCCAGTAGTCTGCCAGGGGGCGGCTATGGCTACACCTTC.

The chain combines TRBV12-3 or TRBV12-4 with TRBJ1-5; a weak D match, TRBD1 (6 bases). V was trimmed by 5 bases and J by 9 bases, leaving 11 bases between them. The CDR3 has 12 residues. This CDR3 reads CASSRGGPPQHF. In DNA form, the CDR3 reads TGTGCCAGCAGTCGCGGGGGGCCGCCCCAGCATTTT.

This clonotype was counted many times. V and J are TRBV5-1 and TRBJ2-1; 7 bases are a match to TRBD1. Germline V gene lookup returns CDR1 SGHRS and CDR2 YFSETQ. After removal of 4 bases from V and 7 bases from J, the junction contained 2 bases not matched to a gene. The CDR3 is 12 residues long. The CDR3 loop reads CASSAQGNEQFF. The CDR3, as DNA: TGCGCCAGCAGCGCACAGGGGAATGAGCAGTTCTTC.

This clonotype was counted ten times or more. The chain has TRBV24-1 and TRBJ2-1, with TRBD2 identical over 12 bases. CDR3 length equals 16 residues. The trim removed 4 bases at V and 7 bases at J, leaving 7 bases unmatched. The germline V gene encodes CDR1 KGHDR and CDR2 SFDVKD. The CDR3 loop is CATSETASGRGNEQFF. The CDR3 DNA is TGTGCCACCAGTGAGACCGCTAGCGGGAGGGGTAATGAGCAGTTCTTC.

This sequence joins TRBV9 and TRBJ2-7; D possibly corresponds to TRBD1 (5 bases). CDR1 is SGDLS, CDR2 YYNGEE, per germline. V shed 0 bases and J shed 4 bases, with 11 bases lying between them. The CDR3 has 14 amino acids. CDR3 bases: TGTGCCAGCAGCGTAGACCAGGGTTCATACGAGCAGTACTTC. Its translation: CASSVDQGSYEQYF.

The chain combines TRBV9 with TRBJ1-2; D gene unclear. The CDR3 runs 13 residues. V lost 4 bases, J lost 7 bases, and 14 bases lay in between. CDR1 and CDR2 from the germline V gene are SGDLS and YYNGEE. CDR3 protein: CASSPGGPAGYTF. CDR3 bases: TGTGCCAGCAGCCCCGGCGGGCCCGCTGGCTACACCTTC.

This clonotype was seen a single time. V and J are TRBV2 and TRBJ1-1, with D uncertain. The V end was cut by 2 bases, the J end by 2 bases, with 21 bases between. Germline CDR1 is SNHLY and CDR2 is FYNNEI. The CDR3 has 18 amino acids. CDR3 sequence: CASSESLIRTFSNTEAFF. The DNA of the CDR3 is TGTGCCAGCAGTGAAAGCTTAATAAGGACCTTTAGTAACACTGAAGCTTTCTTT.

This clonotype was observed a few times. The chain recombines TRBV27 with TRBJ2-7; D tentatively fits TRBD1 or TRBD2 (6 bases each). The CDR3 is 14 residues long. The V and J ends lost 7 bases and 3 bases respectively, with 16 bases between them. The germline V gene encodes CDR1 MNHEY and CDR2 SMNVEV (reference sequence). The DNA of the CDR3 is TGTGCCAGCAAGGAAAGGGGGGCGGTCTACGAGCAGTACTTC. Protein sequence: CASKERGAVYEQYF.

The rearrangement uses TRBV24-1 and TRBJ2-7, with D perhaps TRBD1 (8 bases). The V and J ends lost 4 bases and 1 base respectively, with 16 bases between them. CDR1 is KGHDR and CDR2 is SFDVKD in the germline V gene. The CDR3 covers 16 residues. The DNA for the CDR3 is TGTGCCACCAGTGACCTCACAGGGGGGGAATCCTACGAGCAGTACTTC. Its protein is CATSDLTGGESYEQYF.

V is TRBV27 and J is TRBJ1-6, with a weak D call TRBD1 (6 bases). The ends were cut back, 2 bases at V and 8 bases at J, with 10 bases in the middle. The V gene's germline CDR1 is MNHEY and CDR2 SMNVEV (reference sequence). The CDR3 sequence is 14 residues long. The CDR3 bases are TGTGCCAGCAGTTTAGTAGGGGGTGATTCACCCCTCCACTTT. Its protein product is CASSLVGGDSPLHF.

This clonotype was detected many times. The chain combines TRBV20-1 with TRBJ1-5; weak D call: TRBD1 (6 bases). With 5 bases removed from V and 1 base from J, the gap between germline ends came to 15 bases. The germline gives CDR1 DFQATT, CDR2 SNEGSKA (reference sequence). The CDR3 has 15 residues. CDR3 region: CSALEGGVSNQPQHF. The CDR3 DNA sequence: TGCAGTGCTCTTGAGGGGGGCGTGAGCAATCAGCCCCAGCATTTT.

This clonotype has a count of ten or more. The gene calls are TRBV20-1 and TRBJ1-2; a weak D match, TRBD1 (6 bases). The CDR3 is made up of 14 amino acids. Per the germline V gene, CDR1 is DFQATT and CDR2 is SNEGSKA (reference sequence). V lost 3 bases to trimming and J lost 5 bases, with 16 bases between them. In DNA, the CDR3 is TGCAGTGCTAGCGCCTCTACAGGGCGGTATGGCTACACCTTC. Protein: CSASASTGRYGYTF.

This clonotype has just a few counts. The chain has TRBV5-1 and TRBJ1-6, with D hard to call. Germline loops: CDR1 SGHRS, CDR2 YFSETQ. The length of the CDR3 is 14 residues. Trimming removed 4 bases from V and 7 bases from J, with 12 bases in between. The CDR3 loop is CASSTGEENSPLHF. The CDR3 DNA is TGCGCCAGCAGCACCGGGGAGGAGAATTCACCCCTCCACTTT. Full variable domain (remainder filled in from reference TRBV5-1 and TRBJ1-6): KAGVTQTPRYLIKTRGQQVTLSCSPISGHRSVSWYQQTPGQGLQFLFEYFSETQRNKGNFPGRFSGRQFSNSRSEMNVSTLELGDSALYLCASSTGEENSPLHFGNGTRLTVT.